The TCR beta chain described here comes from a study of cytotoxic CD8 clonotypes in ibrutinib-treated CLL (dated by TCRdb to the early 2020s). Some background on the complete study: The cohort included some 14 treatment-naive and approximately eleven relapsed/refractory patients; roughly 17 were IGHV unmutated. Every remission and progressive disease sample was obtained while ibrutinib was still being received by the patients. Longitudinal samples were obtainable from about 30% of the 86 participants in the trial. Cryopreserved peripheral blood mononuclear cells were obtained before treatment, at response, and at either sustained remission or disease progression. Responses were partial in 24 patients and complete in 2; after median approximately 69 months follow-up, about 14 stayed in remission and roughly twelve progressed. Response samples were obtained after a median of around eleven months of treatment, with a range of about 6 to 40 months. On average, each sample had roughly 250,000 productive templates and around 100,000 productive rearrangements.

The time point label for this specimen denotes: progressive disease on ibrutinib. For TCR beta library preparation, roughly 2 micrograms of genomic DNA were isolated from cryopreserved PBMCs. Longitudinal blood samples from CLL patients receiving ibrutinib monotherapy were subjected to high-throughput TCR beta sequencing. The patients took part in an open-label, single-center phase 2 trial of ibrutinib monotherapy. The goal of deep resolution MiSeq sequencing was a depth between 1 in 1 million and 1 in 200,000 T cells, and coverage averaged 10x per clonotype. The immunoSEQ hsTCRB Kit was used to generate TCR beta libraries. From the authors' description of their analysis: Data were analyzed with ImmunoSEQ Data Assistant and ImmunoSEQ Analyzer, with V, D and J genes assigned per IMGT definitions. Clonality, which ranges from 0 to 1, was calculated as one minus the normalized Shannon entropy of productive rearrangement frequencies. Only overrepresented clonotypes making up at least 0.05% of the repertoire of each patient were included in the public clonotype analysis. Repertoires from some twelve age-matched healthy donors in immuneACCESS were used as clonality controls. TCRdb's version of the immuneACCESS table is confined to in-frame rearrangements and falls short of the full clone set. An unresolved V gene accounts for under half of the shortfall where checked; the remainder is of unknown origin. V and J calls and clone size come straight from that table; D and trimming were deduced from the DNA. For this sample the table gives 52,000 or so clones, of which 50% to 70% were detected only once. 20% to 30% of the sample lies in the top ten.

Points on this clone: Its antigen is unknown. No qualities accompany the bases; no much larger clone lies one base away.

V is trimmed back by 0 bases and J by 7 bases, and the junction contains 12 bases that no gene match accounts for. CDR1 and CDR2 are drawn from the germline V gene: SGDLS, YYNGEE. Including cysteine and phenylalanine, the CDR3 has 16 amino acids. CDR3 DNA only is kept here, 48 bases in frame from base 1. Overall study results and their limits: Sampling times were not matched between sustained-remission and progressing patients, and lymph node repertoires were not studied. Public clonotypes were found to be uncommon and were observed to contract or remain stable during treatment; the increase in clonality was shown to reflect expansion of private clonotypes at ibrutinib response. At baseline, clonality was higher than in age-matched healthy donors and showed a strong correlation with circulating CD8+ T-cell counts. At ibrutinib response clonality went up, during sustained remission it held steady, and at progression it dropped back toward baseline.

Sequences were derived from PBMCs, sampled at disease progression, from a patient treated with ibrutinib. This receptor was identified in a human donor with chronic lymphocytic leukemia. This chain joins TRBV9 to TRBJ1-1, and 7 junctional nucleotides match TRBD1. The CDR3 protein: CASSVAHTTGRVEAFF. The nucleotide sequence is TGTGCCAGCAGCGTAGCCCATACGACAGGGAGGGTTGAAGCTTTCTTT.